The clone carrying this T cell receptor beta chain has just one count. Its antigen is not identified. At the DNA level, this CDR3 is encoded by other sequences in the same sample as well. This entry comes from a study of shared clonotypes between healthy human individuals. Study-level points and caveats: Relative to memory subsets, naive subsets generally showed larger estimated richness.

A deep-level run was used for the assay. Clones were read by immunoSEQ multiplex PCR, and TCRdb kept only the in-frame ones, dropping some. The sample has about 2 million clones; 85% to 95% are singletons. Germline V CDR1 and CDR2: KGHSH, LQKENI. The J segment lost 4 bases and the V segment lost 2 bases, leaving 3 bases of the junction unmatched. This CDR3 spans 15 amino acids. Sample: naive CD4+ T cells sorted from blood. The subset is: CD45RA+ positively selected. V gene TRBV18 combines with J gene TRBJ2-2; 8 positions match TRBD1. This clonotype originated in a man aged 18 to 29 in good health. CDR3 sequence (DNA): TGTGCCAGCTCACCAGGACAGGGCTCCACCGGGGAGCTGTTTTTT. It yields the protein CASSPGQGSTGELFF.